A single T cell receptor (beta chain) is shown here with its context. Its antigen is currently unknown. Primed by a sample-barcoded 5' primer and a J-beta primer mix, a second PCR proceeded for 7 to 11 cycles. Per-sample output comprised a minimum of 2.5 million paired-end reads containing CDR3. TCRdb re-called the 5' RACE reads through MiXCR, storing one row per CDR3 protein. The sample includes about 670,000 distinct CDR3 sequences, around 52% seen only once; the top ten take roughly 13%. This sample is part of a study of blood T cells in healthy people across ages. Trimming removed 6 bases from V and 3 bases from J, with 18 bases in between. CDR3 length: 17 residues. Peripheral blood, about 9.4 milliliters per donor, was collected. Notes on the study in general: Long-lived and aged donors differed, with more naive CD4+ cells and higher diversity in the long-lived.

The material sequenced was blood. This clonotype originated in a woman at least 80 years old in good health. V and J are TRBV12-3 or TRBV12-4 and TRBJ2-6; D gene ambiguous. CDR3 sequence reads: CASSRSRSSRGANVLTF. In DNA, the CDR3 is TGTGCCAGCAGCCGATCTCGGAGTAGTCGTGGGGCCAACGTCCTGACTTTC.